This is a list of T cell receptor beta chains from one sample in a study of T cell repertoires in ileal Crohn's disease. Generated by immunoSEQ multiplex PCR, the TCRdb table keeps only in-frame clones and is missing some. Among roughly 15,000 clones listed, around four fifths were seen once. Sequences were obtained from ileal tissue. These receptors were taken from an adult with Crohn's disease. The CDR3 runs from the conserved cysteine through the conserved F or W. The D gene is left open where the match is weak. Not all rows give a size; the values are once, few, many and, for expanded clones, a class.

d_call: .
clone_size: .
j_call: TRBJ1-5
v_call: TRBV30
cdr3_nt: TGTGCCTGGAGTGTATTCCAGGCGGGTCAGCCCCAGCATTTT
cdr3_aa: CAWSVFQAGQPQHF

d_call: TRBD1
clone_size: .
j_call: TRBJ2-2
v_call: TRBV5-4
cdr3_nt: TGTGCCAGCAGCTTGGGACAGGGGTTCAACACCGGGGAGCTGTTTTTT
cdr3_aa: CASSLGQGFNTGELFF

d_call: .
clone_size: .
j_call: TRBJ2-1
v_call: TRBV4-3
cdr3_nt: TGCGCCAGCAGCCGAGGACTGGAAACTGGGGAGCAGTTCTTC
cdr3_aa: CASSRGLETGEQFF

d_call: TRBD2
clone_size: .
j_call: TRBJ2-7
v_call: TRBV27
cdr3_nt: TGTGCCAGCAGTCCCCACCCGACAGCGGGATACGAGCAGTACTTC
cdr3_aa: CASSPHPTAGYEQYF

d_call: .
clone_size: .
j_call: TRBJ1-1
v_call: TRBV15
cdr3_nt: TGTGCCACCAGCAGAGGGGGCGATATAAAGGCTTTCTTT
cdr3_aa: CATSRGGDIKAFF

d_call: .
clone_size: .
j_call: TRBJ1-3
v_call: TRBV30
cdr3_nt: TGTGCCTGGAGTGGAGGTGGTGGCGGAAACACCATATATTTT
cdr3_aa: CAWSGGGGGNTIYF

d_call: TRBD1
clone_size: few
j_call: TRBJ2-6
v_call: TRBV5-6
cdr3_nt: TGTGCCAGCAGCGGCGGGACAGGGGATTTTGGGGCCAACGTCCTGACTTTC
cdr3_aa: CASSGGTGDFGANVLTF

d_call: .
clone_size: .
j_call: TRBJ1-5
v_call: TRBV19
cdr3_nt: TGTGCCAGTAGTCCAGGGGTTTGGAGCAATCAGCCCCAGCATTTT
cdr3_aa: CASSPGVWSNQPQHF

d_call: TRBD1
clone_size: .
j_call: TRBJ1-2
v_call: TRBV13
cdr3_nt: TGTGCCAGCAGCTTCTCGACAGGGACGGATGGCTACACCTTC
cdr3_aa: CASSFSTGTDGYTF

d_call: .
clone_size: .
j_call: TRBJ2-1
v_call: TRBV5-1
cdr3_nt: TGCGCCAGCAGCAAGACCGGGACTGGAAACTACAATGAGCAGTTCTTC
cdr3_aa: CASSKTGTGNYNEQFF

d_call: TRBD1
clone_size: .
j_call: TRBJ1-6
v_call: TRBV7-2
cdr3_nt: TGTGCCAGCAGCTTGGCCGGGACAGGGAGCTTCTATAATTCACCCCTCCACTTT
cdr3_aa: CASSLAGTGSFYNSPLHF

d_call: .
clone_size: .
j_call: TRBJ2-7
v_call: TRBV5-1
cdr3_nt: TGCGCCAGCCGGGACTCTCACGGGGAGCAGTACTTC
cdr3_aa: CASRDSHGEQYF

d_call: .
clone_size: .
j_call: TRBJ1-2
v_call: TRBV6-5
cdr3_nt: TGTGCCAGCAGTTACTCTTACGAGCCTTTTAGTTATGGCTACACCTTC
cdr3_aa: CASSYSYEPFSYGYTF

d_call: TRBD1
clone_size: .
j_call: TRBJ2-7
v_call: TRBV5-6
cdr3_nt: TGTGCCAGCAGCTGGGACAGGAATTACGAGCAGTACTTC
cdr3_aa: CASSWDRNYEQYF

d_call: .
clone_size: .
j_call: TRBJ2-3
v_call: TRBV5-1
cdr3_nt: TGCGCCAGCACCCGGACAGAAAGCACAGATACGCAGTATTTT
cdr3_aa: CASTRTESTDTQYF

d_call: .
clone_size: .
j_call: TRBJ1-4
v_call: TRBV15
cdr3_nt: TGTGCCACCAGCAGCGCCCGGATGAGGACAGCAAATGAAAAACTGTTTTTT
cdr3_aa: CATSSARMRTANEKLFF

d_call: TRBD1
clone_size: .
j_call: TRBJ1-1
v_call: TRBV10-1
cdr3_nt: TGCGCCACAACGGTCATGACCTTACAGGGGGCGGTGACTGAAGCTTTCTTT
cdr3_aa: CATTVMTLQGAVTEAFF

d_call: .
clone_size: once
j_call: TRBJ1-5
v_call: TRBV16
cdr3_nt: TGTGCCAGCAGCTACCTTGGAGGGGGCAATCAGCCCCAGCATTTT
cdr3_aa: CASSYLGGGNQPQHF

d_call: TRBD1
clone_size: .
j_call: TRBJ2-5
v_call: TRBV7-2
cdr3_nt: TGTGCCAGCAGCTTAGCGTCCGGGACAGAAGAGACCCAGTACTTC
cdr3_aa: CASSLASGTEETQYF

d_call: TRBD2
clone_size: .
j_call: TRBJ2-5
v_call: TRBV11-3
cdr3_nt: TGTGCCAGCAGCCCAGGGACTAGCGGACAAGAGACCCAGTACTTC
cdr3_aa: CASSPGTSGQETQYF

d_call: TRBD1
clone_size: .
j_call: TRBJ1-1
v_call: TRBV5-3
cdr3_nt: TGTGCCAGAAGCCCACCGGGACAGGGGAACACTGAAGCTTTCTTT
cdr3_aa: CARSPPGQGNTEAFF

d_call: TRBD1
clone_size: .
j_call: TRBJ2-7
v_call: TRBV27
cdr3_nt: TGTGCCAGCAGTTCTCTCGGGACAGAGTACTTC
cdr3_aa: CASSSLGTEYF

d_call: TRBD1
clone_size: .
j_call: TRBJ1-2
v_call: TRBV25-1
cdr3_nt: TGTGCCAGCAGAAGTCAGGGGGCGGGTGGCTACACCTTC
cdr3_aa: CASRSQGAGGYTF

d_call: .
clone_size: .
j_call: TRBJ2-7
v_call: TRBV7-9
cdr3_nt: TGTGCCAGCAGCCCCGGTGGGGGGTGGGAGCAGTACTTC
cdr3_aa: CASSPGGGWEQYF

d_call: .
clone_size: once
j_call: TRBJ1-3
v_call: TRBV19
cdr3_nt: TGTGCCAGTACCCCCGGTCGCGACTCTGGAAACACCATATATTTT
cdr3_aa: CASTPGRDSGNTIYF

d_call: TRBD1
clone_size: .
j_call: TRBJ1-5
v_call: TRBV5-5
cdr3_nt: TGTGCCAGCAGCAAGACCGGGACAGGGAGTAATCAGCCCCAGCATTTT
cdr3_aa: CASSKTGTGSNQPQHF

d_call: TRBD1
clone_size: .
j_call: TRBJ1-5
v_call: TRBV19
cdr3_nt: TGTGCCAGTAGTATACAGGGGGATCAGCCCCAGCATTTT
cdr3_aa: CASSIQGDQPQHF

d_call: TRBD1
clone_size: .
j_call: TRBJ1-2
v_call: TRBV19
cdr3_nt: TGTGCCAGTAAGCTTTCGGGACAGGGAAACTATGGCTACACCTTC
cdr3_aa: CASKLSGQGNYGYTF

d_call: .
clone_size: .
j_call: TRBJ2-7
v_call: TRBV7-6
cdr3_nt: TGTGCCAGCAGCTTATATGACGAGCAGTACTTC
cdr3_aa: CASSLYDEQYF

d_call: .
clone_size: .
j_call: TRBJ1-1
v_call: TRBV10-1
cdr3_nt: TGCGCCAGCAGTGAAGAAAGGGGCCGCGATGCTTTCTTT
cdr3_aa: CASSEERGRDAFF

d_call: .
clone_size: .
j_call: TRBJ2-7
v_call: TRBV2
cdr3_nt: TGTGCCAGCAGAAGCGGCGGAGCCTCCTACGAGCAGTACTTC
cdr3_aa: CASRSGGASYEQYF

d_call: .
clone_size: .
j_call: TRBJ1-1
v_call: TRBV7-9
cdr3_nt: TGTGCCAGCAGCTCGTCCCCTGAAGCTTTCTTT
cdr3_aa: CASSSSPEAFF

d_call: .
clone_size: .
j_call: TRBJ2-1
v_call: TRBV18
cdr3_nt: TGTGCCAGCTCACCAAACAGGGATGAGCAGTTCTTC
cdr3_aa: CASSPNRDEQFF

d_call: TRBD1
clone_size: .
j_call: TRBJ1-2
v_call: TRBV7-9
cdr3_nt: TGTGCCAGCAGCCCCCGGTCCGAATTCAGGGGGCACTATGGCTACACCTTC
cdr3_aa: CASSPRSEFRGHYGYTF

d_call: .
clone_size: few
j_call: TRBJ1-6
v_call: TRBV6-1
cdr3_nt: TGTGCCACCGGACACCCTTCACCCCTCCACTTT
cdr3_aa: CATGHPSPLHF

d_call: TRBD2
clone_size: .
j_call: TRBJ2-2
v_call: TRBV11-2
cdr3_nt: TGTGCCAGCAGCCAGGGACTTACGGGGACTAGCGGAACCGGGGAGCTGTTTTTT
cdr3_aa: CASSQGLTGTSGTGELFF

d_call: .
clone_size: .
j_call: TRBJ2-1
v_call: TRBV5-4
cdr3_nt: TGTGCCAGCAGCTTGGGTCTAGAAGGTGAGCAGTTCTTC
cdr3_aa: CASSLGLEGEQFF